This T cell receptor beta chain appears in the sequencing data of a study of T cell responses to AZD1222 COVID-19 vaccine. As for this clone: Its antigen is still unknown.

Study-wide findings and caveats: Targeting of unmutated variant regions was reportedly seen in nearly half of spike-specific TCRs. Among the donors, most were white British and more were female, and clonal diversity was possibly underestimated. Seropositivity was recorded at baseline in only a handful of AZD1222 recipients. In all cases, repertoires were sampled only after the peak T cell response.

Clones were sequenced by immunoSEQ multiplex PCR, and TCRdb holds only the in-frame ones, with some missing. The sample consists of 200,000 or so clones, approximately 94% of them appearing once. Per germline, CDR1 MGHRA and CDR2 YSYEKL. The ends were cut back, 0 bases at V and 6 bases at J, with 12 bases in the middle. This CDR3 spans 15 amino acids. The chain is built from TRBV4-1 and TRBJ1-5; no definite D call. This clonotype was sampled from an adult who received the AZD1222 COVID-19 vaccine. Sequenced material: peripheral blood, taken 28 days after the second AZD1222 dose. The DNA for the CDR3 is TGCGCCAGCAGCCAAGAAGGGCAGATACGTCAGCCCCAGCATTTT. Translation: CASSQEGQIRQPQHF.